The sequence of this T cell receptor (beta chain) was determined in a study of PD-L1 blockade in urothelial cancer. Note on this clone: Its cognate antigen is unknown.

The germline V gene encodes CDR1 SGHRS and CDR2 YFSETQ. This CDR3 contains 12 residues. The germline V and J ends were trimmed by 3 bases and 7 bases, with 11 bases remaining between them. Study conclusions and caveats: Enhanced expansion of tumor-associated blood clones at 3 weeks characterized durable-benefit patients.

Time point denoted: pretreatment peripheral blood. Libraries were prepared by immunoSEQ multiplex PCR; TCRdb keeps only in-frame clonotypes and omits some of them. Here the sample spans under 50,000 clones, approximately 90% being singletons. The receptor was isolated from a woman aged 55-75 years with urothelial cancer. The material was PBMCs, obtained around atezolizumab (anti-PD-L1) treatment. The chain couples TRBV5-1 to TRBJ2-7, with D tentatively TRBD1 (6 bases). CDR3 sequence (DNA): TGCGCCAGCAGCTACGCAGGGGAGGAGCAGTACTTC. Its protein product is CASSYAGEEQYF.